These 11 T cell receptor beta chains share one sample of origin, sequenced in a study of OX40 agonist ivuxolimab in advanced cancers. Clones were read by immunoSEQ multiplex PCR, and TCRdb kept only the in-frame ones, dropping some. The sample consists of around 40,000 clones, about 86% of them appearing once. Material: CD4+ or CD8+ T cells sorted from blood, obtained in a trial of the OX40 agonist ivuxolimab. The receptors here all came from an adult with an advanced solid tumor such as melanoma, head and neck, liver or kidney cancer.

This chain connects TRBV10-3 to TRBJ2-3; D remains unclear. The CDR3 spans 12 residues. Germline V CDR1 and CDR2: ENHRY, SYGVKD. V lost 1 base and J lost 4, with 3 bases in between. CDR3 in amino acids: CAISEWADTQYF. CDR3 DNA: TGTGCCATCAGTGAGTGGGCAGATACGCAGTATTTT.

This chain links TRBV6-1 with TRBJ1-1; 7 bases fit TRBD1. Germline CDR1 and CDR2: MNHNS and SASEGT. The V gene end was trimmed by 10 bases and the J gene end by 8 bases; junction bases not matched to a gene: 4. This CDR3 has 10 amino acids. CDR3 bases: TGTGCCACCGGGGACAGCGAAGCTTTCTTT. This translates into CATGDSEAFF.

The V call is TRBV11-2, the J call TRBJ1-4, with D tentatively TRBD1 (6 bases). Germline values: CDR1 SGHAT, CDR2 FQNNGV. V lost 5 bases to trimming and J lost 4 bases, with 14 bases between them. The CDR3 totals 15 residues. The DNA of the CDR3 is TGTGCCAGCAGCCACACCAGGGGCGGTAATGAAAAACTGTTTTTT. Amino acids: CASSHTRGGNEKLFF.

In its sample, this clone was seen once. The V call is TRBV7-3, the J call TRBJ2-5; tentatively, D is TRBD2 (6 bases). The CDR3 covers 13 residues. Germline V gene lookup returns CDR1 SGHTA and CDR2 FQGTGA. The V end lost 4 bases, the J end lost 2 bases, and 8 bases lay between the germline ends. The CDR3 region has the DNA TGTGCCAGCAGCTCCGGACTACAAGAGACCCAGTACTTC. Its protein product is CASSSGLQETQYF.

The V call is TRBV6-5, the J call TRBJ1-1, with unresolved D. Germline-derived CDR1 and CDR2 are MNHEY and SVGAGI. CDR3 length: 13 residues. Between the trimmed V and J ends, which lost 3 bases and 5 bases, there was a span of 10 bases. The CDR3 is CASSYLVGTEAFF. CDR3 nucleotides: TGTGCCAGCAGTTATTTGGTGGGGACTGAAGCTTTCTTT.

The chain combines TRBV11-2 with TRBJ2-7; 8 bases are shared with TRBD1. With 6 bases clipped from V and 2 bases from J, the junction kept 6 bases outside the gene matches. Germline values: CDR1 SGHAT, CDR2 FQNNGV. The CDR3 runs to 14 residues. CDR3 in DNA: TGTGCCAGCAGGGACAGGGATGGAACCTACGAGCAGTACTTC. Amino acids: CASRDRDGTYEQYF.

The J gene is TRBJ2-2, the V gene TRBV30; no clear D. The CDR3 is made up of 15 amino acids. The germline CDR1 and CDR2 sequences are GTSNPN and SVGIG (reference sequence). The V end lost 2 bases, the J end lost 1 base, and 11 bases lay between the germline ends. The CDR3 DNA reads as TGTGCCTGGAGTCCACTCCTTATGAACACCGGGGAGCTGTTTTTT. This sequence encodes CAWSPLLMNTGELFF.

This clone was seen more than once but under ten times. The chain joins TRBV13 to TRBJ1-2; the D is unclear. Germline V CDR1 and CDR2: PRHDT, FYEKMQ (reference sequence). Deletions cut 7 bases from V and 1 base from J, with 13 bases between. This CDR3 spans 14 amino acids. CDR3 amino acids: CASTFMMNNYGYTF. The CDR3, as DNA: TGTGCCAGCACCTTTATGATGAATAACTATGGCTACACCTTC.

The chain carries TRBV15 and TRBJ1-1, with D possibly being TRBD1 (5 bases). The CDR3 consists of 13 residues. The V gene lost 5 bases and the J gene lost 6 bases, with 13 bases spanning the gap. Germline V gives CDR1 LNHNV, CDR2 YYDKDF (reference sequence). In DNA, the CDR3 is TGTGCCACCAGCCGTCTTATGGGGGCTGAAGCTTTCTTT. As protein: CATSRLMGAEAFF.

For the CDR3, the DNA is TGTGCCAGCAGCTTAGGATGGCGGGGACCCAAAAACATTCAGTACTTC. Translated, it gives CASSLGWRGPKNIQYF. The chain joins TRBV13 to TRBJ2-4; possibly TRBD2 for D (6 bases). The CDR3 length is 16 residues. V was clipped by 0 bases and J by 2 bases, with 11 bases between them. Germline-derived CDR1 and CDR2 are PRHDT and FYEKMQ (reference sequence). Supplemented by reference TRBV13 and TRBJ2-4, the full variable domain reads AAGVIQSPRHLIKEKRETATLKCYPIPRHDTVYWYQQGPGQDPQFLISFYEKMQSDKGSIPDRFSAQQFSDYHSELNMSSLELGDSALYFCASSLGWRGPKNIQYFGAGTRLSVL.

The rearrangement links TRBV19 to TRBJ2-1, with D possibly matching TRBD1 (5 bases). The V and J ends lost 7 bases and 3 bases respectively, with 16 bases between them. This CDR3 region has 15 residues. Germline V gene sequence: CDR1 LNHDA, CDR2 SQIVND (reference sequence). This CDR3 reads CASTTAWGVYNEQFF. CDR3 nucleotide sequence: TGTGCCAGTACTACGGCGTGGGGCGTCTACAATGAGCAGTTCTTC.